The 27 T cell receptor beta chains presented below share a single source sample, sequenced in a study of T-cell reconstitution after alpha-beta-depleted transplantation in children (dated by TCRdb to about 2016). The receptor library was made with PCR. Sequenced using an Illumina HiSeq 2500. To normalize quantification of the TCRbeta repertoire, the TCR libraries were built with molecular barcoding that relied on unique molecular identifiers. TCRdb cleaned the public reads at Q25 with fastp, built clones with MiXCR and kept in-frame beta chains. Entries are consolidated by CDR3 protein sequence, retaining the most common genes and DNA. This sample is represented by around 400,000 distinct CDR3 sequences; around 9.9% of them were singletons. The ten largest make up 4.5% to 6.5% of the sample. This specimen was PBMCs from the stem cell graft donor, taken from the stem cell graft. All receptors derive from a human donor who donated a stem cell graft to a child with acute myeloid leukemia.

The chain is built from TRBV7-3 and TRBJ1-2, with 7 bases lining up with TRBD1. Trimming removed 8 bases from V and 8 bases from J; junction bases left unmatched: 11. From germline, CDR1 is SGHTA and CDR2 FQGTGA. The CDR3 length is 13 residues. The CDR3 here is CASQQGPTGGYTF. In nucleotides, the CDR3 is TGTGCCAGCCAACAGGGGCCCACCGGGGGCTACACCTTC.

This chain joins TRBV5-1 and TRBJ2-3; D is unresolved. This CDR3 has 15 residues. With 4 bases removed from V and 0 bases from J, the gap between germline ends came to 12 bases. Germline loops: CDR1 SGHRS, CDR2 YFSETQ. The CDR3 bases are TGCGCCAGCAGCACCGCGCTAGGGAGCACAGATACGCAGTATTTT. It codes for CASSTALGSTDTQYF. Full variable domain (missing parts from reference TRBV5-1 and TRBJ2-3): KAGVTQTPRYLIKTRGQQVTLSCSPISGHRSVSWYQQTPGQGLQFLFEYFSETQRNKGNFPGRFSGRQFSNSRSEMNVSTLELGDSALYLCASSTALGSTDTQYFGPGTRLTVL.

This clonotype was picked up a small number of times. The chain links TRBV20-1 to TRBJ1-2; D is possibly TRBD1 (5 bases). Germline CDR1 DFQATT, CDR2 SNEGSKA (reference sequence). V dropped 6 bases and J dropped 4 bases, with 21 bases sitting between them. The CDR3 has 15 residues. CDR3 protein: CSAGTERISGYGYTF. The CDR3 DNA reads TGCAGTGCGGGGACCGAACGGATAAGCGGCTATGGCTACACCTTC.

This clonotype was observed a handful of times. The rearrangement joins TRBV9 to TRBJ2-3; D is undetermined. Trimming pared 3 bases from V and 1 base from J, leaving 12 bases between. There are 15 residues in the CDR3. Germline values: CDR1 SGDLS, CDR2 YYNGEE. CDR3 sequence: CASSEESGGTDTQYF. The CDR3 coding sequence is TGTGCCAGCAGCGAGGAGTCTGGGGGCACAGATACGCAGTATTTT.

This sequence joins TRBV12-3 or TRBV12-4 and TRBJ2-7; no definite D call. The CDR3 extends over 12 amino acids. V was shortened by 6 bases and J by 2 bases, with 8 bases between the two germline ends. The CDR3 bases are TGTGCCAGCAGCCTGTCCACCTACGAGCAGTACTTC. This gives the protein CASSLSTYEQYF.

This clonotype was observed many times. This sequence joins TRBV5-1 and TRBJ2-3, with no clear D. Germline-derived CDR1 and CDR2 are SGHRS and YFSETQ. Deletions cut 0 bases from V and 2 bases from J, with 7 bases between. The CDR3 has 14 amino acids. CDR3 DNA sequence: TGCGCCAGCAGCTTGGACTTAGTCACAGATACGCAGTATTTT. It translates to CASSLDLVTDTQYF.

The gene calls are TRBV18 and TRBJ2-6; D is undetermined. CDR3 length: 15 amino acids. The ends were cut back, 0 bases at V and 2 bases at J, with 5 bases in the middle. Germline V gene lookup returns CDR1 KGHSH and CDR2 LQKENI. DNA of the CDR3: TGTGCCAGCTCACCACCGACGGCTGGGGCCAACGTCCTGACTTTC. It encodes CASSPPTAGANVLTF.

This clonotype has a handful of counts. The rearrangement joins TRBV20-1 to TRBJ2-5, with TRBD1 matching 7 bases. V dropped 2 bases and J dropped 0; count of bases not matched to a gene: 9. The CDR3 loop spans 16 amino acids. Germline V gene data show CDR1 as DFQATT and CDR2 as SNEGSKA (reference sequence). CDR3 in amino acids: CSARNDRAGYQETQYF. The CDR3 DNA is TGCAGTGCTAGAAATGACAGGGCTGGGTACCAAGAGACCCAGTACTTC.

The genes are TRBV18 and TRBJ2-5; tentatively, D is TRBD2 (6 bases). The CDR3 consists of 15 residues. The germline gives CDR1 KGHSH, CDR2 LQKENI. The V end lost 5 bases, the J end lost 5 bases, and 18 bases lay between the germline ends. The CDR3 sequence: CASSALGGSKETQYF. In DNA form, the CDR3 reads TGTGCCAGCTCAGCGCTCGGGGGTTCGAAGGAGACCCAGTACTTC.

This rearrangement joins TRBV6-1 to TRBJ1-5, with D hard to call. The germline V gene encodes CDR1 MNHNS and CDR2 SASEGT. V lost 11 bases, J lost 1 base, and 12 bases lay in between. This CDR3 region has 13 residues. DNA for the CDR3: TGTGCCGGTCAGAGTGTGAGCAATCAGCCCCAGCATTTT. This translates into CAGQSVSNQPQHF.

This clonotype was observed a handful of times. The rearrangement uses TRBV21-1 and TRBJ2-4. TRBV21-1 is classified as a pseudogene. This CDR3 is 16 amino acids long. The CDR3 is CASSKTGGVAKNIQYF. The CDR3 nucleotides are TGTGCCAGCAGCAAAACGGGAGGGGTAGCCAAAAACATTCAGTACTTC.

This clonotype was counted at least ten times. V gene TRBV9 combines with J gene TRBJ2-3; no firm D call. Trimming took off 3 bases at V and 10 bases at J, with 15 bases between the two ends. This CDR3 is built from 13 residues. Germline V gene sequence: CDR1 SGDLS, CDR2 YYNGEE. In nucleotides, the CDR3 is TGTGCCAGCAGCGCGAACCTAGGTGATGCGCAGTATTTT. Amino acid sequence: CASSANLGDAQYF.

This clonotype was observed many times. The chain links TRBV11-2 to TRBJ2-7; a possible D gene is TRBD2 (5 bases). CDR1 and CDR2 (germline): SGHAT, FQNNGV. The CDR3 has 12 residues. V was shortened by 8 bases and J by 9 bases, with 17 bases between the two germline ends. For the CDR3, the DNA is TGTGCCAGCTCGATGGTTAGCGTCACGCAGTACTTC. It codes for CASSMVSVTQYF.

The chain is built from TRBV2 and TRBJ1-1; TRBD1 matches 7 bases. CDR1 is SNHLY and CDR2 is FYNNEI in the germline V gene. The CDR3 runs to 15 residues. V gave up 5 bases and J gave up 1 base; unmatched junction bases: 7. CDR3 DNA sequence: TGTGCCAGCAGTTTCTGGACAGGATCGAACACTGAAGCTTTCTTT. This encodes CASSFWTGSNTEAFF. The entire variable domain, with the rest obtained from reference TRBV2 and TRBJ1-1, is as follows: EPEVTQTPSHQVTQMGQEVILRCVPISNHLYFYWYRQILGQKVEFLVSFYNNEISEKSEIFDDQFSVERPDGSNFTLKIRSTKLEDSAMYFCASSFWTGSNTEAFFGQGTRLTVV.

This clonotype was found a few times. The rearrangement joins TRBV6-5 to TRBJ1-1; D is perhaps TRBD1 (5 bases). Looked up from germline, CDR1 is MNHEY and CDR2 is SVGAGI. This CDR3 spans 17 amino acids. Trimming shortened V by 0 bases and J by 6 bases, and 20 bases separated the two germline ends. The CDR3 sequence: CASSYSIPRTPPSEAFF. CDR3 in DNA: TGTGCCAGCAGTTACTCGATTCCCAGGACACCCCCCTCTGAAGCTTTCTTT.

The table lists this clonotype with a few counts. The gene calls are TRBV5-5 and TRBJ2-3; tentative D call: TRBD2 (6 bases). The CDR3 covers 14 residues. The germline V gene has CDR1 SGHKS and CDR2 YYEKEE (reference sequence). The V end lost 2 bases, the J end lost 4 bases, and 11 bases lay between the germline ends. DNA of the CDR3: TGTGCCAGCAGCTTTATCGGGAGAGCAGATACGCAGTATTTT. Protein product: CASSFIGRADTQYF. Drawing the rest from reference TRBV5-5 and TRBJ2-3, the complete variable domain is DAGVTQSPTHLIKTRGQQVTLRCSPISGHKSVSWYQQVLGQGPQFIFQYYEKEERGRGNFPDRFSARQFPNYSSELNVNALLLGDSALYLCASSFIGRADTQYFGPGTRLTVL.

This sequence joins TRBV7-2 and TRBJ2-5; the D is unclear. The germline gives CDR1 SGHTA, CDR2 FQGNSA. The CDR3 contains 14 residues. V was cut by 4 bases and J by 5 bases, with 14 bases left in between. CDR3 sequence reads: CASSSWTPGETQYF. The CDR3 nucleotides are TGTGCCAGCAGCTCCTGGACCCCCGGGGAGACCCAGTACTTC.

The table lists this clonotype with a few counts. V and J are TRBV10-1 and TRBJ2-1, with D tentatively TRBD1 (6 bases). The CDR3 is 14 residues long. The germline V and J ends were trimmed by 5 bases and 5 bases, with 13 bases remaining between them. Per the germline V gene, CDR1 is WNHNN and CDR2 is SYGVQD (reference sequence). CDR3 nucleotides: TGCGCCAGCAGTCGAGAGGGGACACACAATGAGCAGTTCTTC. Its protein is CASSREGTHNEQFF.

CDR3 sequence reads: CARRKDQQYTDTQYF. The CDR3 nucleotides read TGTGCCAGGCGGAAGGACCAACAATACACAGATACGCAGTATTTT. The V call is TRBV21-1, the J call TRBJ2-3; TRBD2 was called by the table and not checked on the DNA. TRBV21-1 is shown as a pseudogene. This CDR3 contains 15 residues.

Many counts were recorded for this clonotype. The chain joins TRBV29-1 to TRBJ2-1; 8 bases are shared with TRBD1. Germline CDR1 SQVTM, CDR2 ANQGSEA. Germline trimming cut 8 bases from V and 7 bases from J; bases unmatched to any gene: 4. The length of the CDR3 is 11 residues. The CDR3 here is CSSRQGNEQFF. The CDR3 DNA reads TGCAGCTCACGACAGGGGAATGAGCAGTTCTTC.

V usage is TRBV5-1 and J usage is TRBJ2-2; TRBD1 might be the D (6 bases). The V gene's germline CDR1 is SGHRS and CDR2 YFSETQ. The CDR3 runs 16 residues. V was trimmed by 4 bases and J by 0 bases, leaving 13 bases between them. The CDR3 nucleotides are TGCGCCAGCAGCCCTGGACAGAACGCGAACACCGGGGAGCTGTTTTTT. It specifies CASSPGQNANTGELFF.

This clonotype was recorded at least ten times. The chain recombines TRBV20-1 with TRBJ1-5; D is unclear. Germline CDR1 is DFQATT and CDR2 is SNEGSKA (reference sequence). This CDR3 region has 13 residues. V was trimmed by 6 bases and J by 3 bases, leaving 12 bases between them. CDR3 nucleotides: TGCAGTGCGCTACAGAACCTCAATCAGCCCCAGCATTTT. The encoded protein is CSALQNLNQPQHF.

V and J are TRBV6-1 and TRBJ2-1, with TRBD2 matching 9 bases. Germline V gene data show CDR1 as MNHNS and CDR2 as SASEGT. The junction had 9 bases not matched to a gene; V was cut back by 5 bases and J by 1 base. CDR3 length: 17 amino acids. This CDR3 reads CASSKKGLADSYNEQFF. In DNA, the CDR3 is TGTGCCAGCAGTAAAAAGGGACTAGCCGATTCCTACAATGAGCAGTTCTTC.

The rearrangement links TRBV12-3 or TRBV12-4 to TRBJ1-2; 8 bases match TRBD1. V shed 5 bases, J shed 2 bases, and the junction held 7 bases outside the gene matches. The CDR3 is 15 residues long. The CDR3 protein is CASSPGQAKNYGYTF. The CDR3 DNA sequence: TGTGCCAGCAGTCCGGGACAGGCCAAAAACTATGGCTACACCTTC.

V and J are TRBV7-2 and TRBJ2-7, with 7 bases that match TRBD2. The CDR3 sequence is 14 residues long. Looked up from germline, CDR1 is SGHTA and CDR2 is FQGNSA. V shed 5 bases, J shed 0 bases, and the junction held 4 bases outside the gene matches. CDR3 nucleotide sequence: TGTACCAGCAGCACTAGCGCCTCCTCCTACGAGCAGTACTTC. Amino acids: CTSSTSASSYEQYF.

In its sample, this clonotype was seen many times. CDR3 sequence reads: CASTTTSGGPTDTQYF. The CDR3 bases are TGTGCCAGCACCACGACTAGCGGGGGACCCACAGATACGCAGTATTTT. The chain uses TRBV12-3 or TRBV12-4 and TRBJ2-3; 12 nucleotides align to TRBD2. CDR3 length: 16 residues. With 7 bases clipped from V and 2 bases from J, the junction kept 7 bases outside the gene matches.

The sample holds many counts of this clonotype. This rearrangement joins TRBV28 to TRBJ1-1, with a weak D call TRBD1 (5 bases). Germline V gene sequence: CDR1 MDHEN, CDR2 SYDVKM. V was clipped by 6 bases and J by 11 bases, with 31 bases between them. The CDR3 is 17 amino acids. CDR3 coding DNA: TGTGCCAGCAGCTCCACCGGGGTCAGGGCCGCGCCCGAGGTCGCTTTCTTT. Protein: CASSSTGVRAAPEVAFF.